The 7 T cell receptor beta chains in this list originate from one sample, sequenced in a study of blood T cell repertoires in COVID-19. The table came from immunoSEQ multiplex PCR; TCRdb's copy has only in-frame clones and leaves some out. Of roughly 100,000 clones listed, 75% to 90% are singletons. Sequenced input: peripheral blood. Receptors were obtained from a man of 80 years or more with acute or convalescent COVID-19.

The J gene is TRBJ2-5, the V gene TRBV2, with TRBD2 identical over 9 bases. Germline V CDR1 and CDR2: SNHLY, FYNNEI. Trimming at V came to 8 bases and at J to 7 bases, leaving 5 bases not matched to a gene. CDR3 size: 12 residues. The CDR3 region has the DNA TGTGCCAGCTTGTTTAGCGGGGGGACCCAGTACTTC. This translates into CASLFSGGTQYF. The variable domain in full, completed from reference TRBV2 and TRBJ2-5, reads EPEVTQTPSHQVTQMGQEVILRCVPISNHLYFYWYRQILGQKVEFLVSFYNNEISEKSEIFDDQFSVERPDGSNFTLKIRSTKLEDSAMYFCASLFSGGTQYFGPGTRLLVL.

The rearrangement uses TRBV30 and TRBJ2-1; possibly TRBD2 for D (7 bases). V gave up 2 bases and J gave up 6 bases, with 14 bases separating them. CDR3 size: 14 residues. Germline CDR1 GTSNPN, CDR2 SVGIG (reference sequence). CDR3: CAWSKAGALNEQFF. For the CDR3, the DNA is TGTGCCTGGAGTAAGGCGGGGGCCCTCAATGAGCAGTTCTTC.

This chain uses TRBV6-5 with TRBJ1-1, with unresolved D. This CDR3 has 13 amino acids. Trimming took 6 bases from V and 8 from J, leaving 16 bases between them. The germline gives CDR1 MNHEY, CDR2 SVGAGI. The CDR3 DNA sequence: TGTGCCAGCAGAACCGGGCCGGGAGGCGAAGCTTTCTTT. This sequence encodes CASRTGPGGEAFF.

The sample holds a few counts of this clone. V is TRBV4-3 and J is TRBJ2-2, with D possibly matching TRBD2 (6 bases). Between the trimmed V and J ends, which lost 1 base and 5 bases, there was a span of 8 bases. The V gene's germline CDR1 is LGHNA and CDR2 YSLEER. The CDR3 extends over 14 amino acids. The CDR3 loop reads CASSQVLATGELFF. The CDR3 DNA follows: TGCGCCAGCAGCCAAGTCCTAGCGACCGGGGAGCTGTTTTTT.

The chain uses TRBV7-8 and TRBJ2-5; TRBD2 matches at 8 bases. V lost 2 bases to trimming and J lost 4 bases; unmatched junction nucleotides: 12. Per the germline V gene, CDR1 is SGHVS and CDR2 is FQNEAQ. This CDR3 contains 17 residues. In DNA, the CDR3 is TGTGCCAGCAGCTTACCCCCCACGGGGGGGAGAGTAGAGACCCAGTACTTC. This translates into CASSLPPTGGRVETQYF.

The CDR3 is CSIKRSYNEQFF. The CDR3 DNA reads as TGCAGCATCAAGCGCTCCTACAATGAGCAGTTCTTC. The chain joins TRBV29-1 to TRBJ2-1; D remains ambiguous. CDR1 is SQVTM and CDR2 is ANQGSEA in the germline V gene. The CDR3 runs 12 residues. Trimming removed 8 bases from V and 0 bases from J, with 8 bases in between.

This chain's CDR3 is CSVAGLGRYTF. The CDR3, as DNA: TGCAGCGTCGCGGGGCTCGGGCGCTACACCTTC. The chain has TRBV29-1 and TRBJ1-2, with D perhaps TRBD1 (5 bases). The CDR3 is made up of 11 amino acids. CDR1 is SQVTM, CDR2 ANQGSEA, per germline. Trimming took 6 bases from V and 9 from J, leaving 14 bases between them.